The 8 T cell receptor beta chains listed next were all sequenced from one sample in a study of PD-L1 blockade in urothelial cancer (dated by TCRdb to the late 2010s). The time point label here, explained by the study, means: pretreatment peripheral blood. The method behind the library was the immunoSEQ multiplex PCR assay. Held by TCRdb, this immuneACCESS table contains in-frame sequences only and omits some clones. Under half of the omission traces to an unresolved V gene where checked; the cause of the rest is unknown. The sample data list tens of thousands of clones, and 86% of these were observed just once. More than 13% of the sample goes to the ten largest clones. The sample in question was PBMCs, obtained around atezolizumab (anti-PD-L1) treatment. The receptors stem from a man aged 55 to 70 with urothelial cancer.

The V gene is TRBV2, the J gene TRBJ2-2, with 7 bases identical to TRBD1. With V trimmed by 10 bases and J by 1 base, 3 bases remained unmatched. Germline loops: CDR1 SNHLY, CDR2 FYNNEI. The CDR3 sequence is 13 residues long. The CDR3: CAKDRRNTGELFF. DNA of the CDR3: TGTGCCAAGGACAGGAGGAACACCGGGGAGCTGTTTTTT.

This clone was counted a single time. The J gene is TRBJ1-1, the V gene TRBV7-3; no firm D call. V was pared by 0 bases and J by 1 base, with 3 bases between. The length of the CDR3 is 13 residues. CDR1 is SGHTA, CDR2 FQGTGA, per germline. The CDR3 DNA is TGTGCCAGCAGCTTAACGAGGAACACTGAAGCTTTCTTT. Translation gives CASSLTRNTEAFF.

The chain combines TRBV7-2 with TRBJ1-1; no definite D call. This CDR3 has 15 amino acids. V was cut by 5 bases and J by 2 bases, with 15 bases left in between. The germline gives CDR1 SGHTA, CDR2 FQGNSA. CDR3 in DNA: TGTGCCAGCAGCCGAGGCGGGCCGATAAACACTGAAGCTTTCTTT. Its translation: CASSRGGPINTEAFF.

V usage is TRBV2 and J usage is TRBJ2-7; the match to TRBD1 covers 7 bases. This CDR3 is 14 amino acids long. After removal of 6 bases from V and 2 bases from J, the junction contained 7 bases not matched to a gene. In germline, CDR1 is SNHLY, CDR2 FYNNEI. CDR3 coding DNA: TGTGCCAGCAGGCGACAGGGAGTAGCCTACGAGCAGTACTTC. This gives the protein CASRRQGVAYEQYF.

This chain connects TRBV11-2 to TRBJ1-2; D is perhaps TRBD1 (5 bases). V lost 6 bases, J lost 4 bases, and 15 bases lay in between. Germline V lookup: CDR1 SGHAT, CDR2 FQNNGV. CDR3 length: 14 amino acids. The chain's CDR3 is CASRRTGDPYGYTF. The CDR3 DNA sequence: TGTGCCAGCAGACGGACGGGGGACCCCTATGGCTACACCTTC.

J is TRBJ2-7 and V is TRBV4-2; TRBD2 aligns across 8 bases. The ends lost 1 base at V and 2 bases at J; junction bases unmatched: 10. Germline V CDR1 and CDR2: LGHNA, YNFKEQ. CDR3 length equals 17 residues. CDR3 sequence: CASSQVVGGAGAYEQYF. Written as DNA, the CDR3 is TGTGCCAGCAGCCAAGTGGTCGGGGGGGCAGGGGCCTACGAGCAGTACTTC.

This rearrangement joins TRBV4-1 to TRBJ2-7; TRBD1 is a possible D gene (5 bases). The CDR3 is made up of 16 amino acids. The germline gives CDR1 MGHRA, CDR2 YSYEKL. V was cut by 4 bases and J by 2 bases, with 18 bases left in between. CDR3 region: CASSPIQGPSPYEQYF. In DNA form, the CDR3 reads TGCGCCAGCAGCCCTATCCAGGGTCCTTCACCCTACGAGCAGTACTTC.

This clone was seen a handful of times. The chain couples TRBV7-3 to TRBJ1-6, with 9 bases lining up with TRBD1. V shed 1 base, J shed 7 bases, and the junction held 2 bases outside the gene matches. The germline CDR1 and CDR2 sequences are SGHTA and FQGTGA. The CDR3 is 15 amino acids. The chain's CDR3 is CASSLNGQGNSPLHF. CDR3 in DNA: TGTGCCAGCAGCTTAAATGGACAGGGGAATTCACCCCTCCACTTT. Drawing the rest from reference TRBV7-3 and TRBJ1-6, the complete variable domain is GAGVSQTPSNKVTEKGKYVELRCDPISGHTALYWYRQSLGQGPEFLIYFQGTGAADDSGLPNDRFFAVRPEGSVSTLKIQRTERGDSAVYLCASSLNGQGNSPLHFGNGTRLTVT.